This T cell receptor (beta chain) was recovered during a study of PD-1 blockade in classical Hodgkin lymphoma. Study observations and caveats: TCR diversity in CD4+, not CD8+, cells rose significantly by C4D1. Lower baseline TCR diversity marked trial partial responders and progressors.

Comments on this clone: Its target is unknown.

Every patient relapsed after autologous stem cell transplantation, and brentuximab vedotin exposure varied. Sequenced by immunoSEQ multiplex PCR; TCRdb stores in-frame clones only, minus some. The sample lists tens of thousands of clones, about 92% occurring once. Losses at the gene ends were 3 bases for V and 7 bases for J; bases not matched to a gene: 10. The CDR3 contains 15 residues. Germline lookup yields CDR1 SGDLS and CDR2 YYNGEE. The source is a human donor with classical Hodgkin lymphoma. The sequenced sample was peripheral blood mononuclear cells (PBMCs), obtained at baseline. The chain links TRBV9 to TRBJ2-1; 7 nucleotides agree with TRBD2. CDR3 nucleotide sequence: TGTGCCAGCAGCGGGACCGGGGGGTATCAAAATGAGCAGTTCTTC. The encoded protein is CASSGTGGYQNEQFF. The variable domain in full, with the rest retrieved from reference TRBV9 and TRBJ2-1, is DSGVTQTPKHLITATGQRVTLRCSPRSGDLSVYWYQQSLDQGLQFLIQYYNGEERAKGNILERFSAQQFPDLHSELNLSSLELGDSALYFCASSGTGGYQNEQFFGPGTRLTVL.